The 24 T cell receptor beta chains presented below share a single source sample, sequenced in a study of blood T cells in healthy people across ages (dated by TCRdb to about 2015). The library relied on 5' RACE. Instrument used: Illumina HiSeq 2500. A second about 7 to 12 cycle PCR used a sample-barcoded 5' primer and a J-beta primer mix. The public reads were reprocessed in TCRdb via fastp at Q25 and MiXCR, keeping in-frame beta chains. CDR3 protein sequences are deduplicated, and each keeps its most common genes and DNA. This sample lists roughly 1.7 million distinct CDR3 sequences; about 31% were detected once. 11% of the sample is taken by the ten largest. Sample: blood. These receptors all stem from a woman aged 30 to 39 in good health.

This clonotype was counted once. The chain links TRBV11-2 to TRBJ1-1; no firm D call. V was clipped by 1 base and J by 0 bases, with 9 bases between them. CDR3 length: 15 residues. CDR1 and CDR2 from the germline V gene are SGHAT and FQNNGV. CDR3 DNA sequence: TGTGCCAGCAGCTTAGGAAGAAAGGTGAACACTGAAGCTTTCTTT. This translates into CASSLGRKVNTEAFF.

The chain has TRBV20-1 and TRBJ2-7; the D is unclear. V was trimmed by 6 bases and J by 3 bases, leaving 6 bases between them. The CDR3 has 10 amino acids. Germline loops: CDR1 DFQATT, CDR2 SNEGSKA (reference sequence). DNA for the CDR3: TGCAGTGCCCAAAACTACGAGCAGTACTTC. Translation gives CSAQNYEQYF.

V gene TRBV9 combines with J gene TRBJ2-7, with TRBD1 matching 8 bases. Germline loops: CDR1 SGDLS, CDR2 YYNGEE. This CDR3 region has 13 residues. V gave up 4 bases and J gave up 5 bases; unmatched junction bases: 5. CDR3 in amino acids: CASSRQGMNEQYF. CDR3 coding DNA: TGTGCCAGCAGCCGACAGGGGATGAACGAGCAGTACTTC.

The V and J genes are TRBV19 and TRBJ1-2; D may be TRBD1 (6 bases). V lost 9 bases and J lost 4, with 18 bases in between. Germline CDR1 LNHDA, CDR2 SQIVND (reference sequence). This CDR3 spans 14 amino acids. The CDR3 loop reads CASRLGGEGYGYTF. DNA for the CDR3: TGTGCCAGCCGCCTGGGGGGCGAAGGCTATGGCTACACCTTC.

The V gene is TRBV3-1, the J gene TRBJ2-1, with unresolved D. Germline V CDR1 and CDR2: LGHDT, YNNKEL (reference sequence). The CDR3 spans 14 residues. Trimming took off 1 base at V and 11 bases at J, with 15 bases between the two ends. The CDR3 protein is CASSQGVAALKQFF. The DNA for the CDR3 is TGTGCCAGCAGCCAAGGGGTGGCGGCGTTAAAGCAGTTCTTC.

The chain carries TRBV5-6 and TRBJ2-1, with 9 bases fitting TRBD2. This CDR3 comprises 13 residues. Germline trimming cut 0 bases from V and 11 bases from J; bases unmatched to any gene: 3. Germline V gives CDR1 SGHDT, CDR2 YYEEEE. The CDR3 reads CASSLGLAGKQFF. The CDR3 DNA follows: TGTGCCAGCAGCTTGGGGCTAGCGGGAAAGCAGTTCTTC.

The chain joins TRBV6-5 to TRBJ2-1, with D possibly matching TRBD2 (5 bases). Germline V gene data show CDR1 as MNHEY and CDR2 as SVGAGI. Trimming took 5 bases from V and 9 from J, leaving 14 bases between them. CDR3 length: 13 amino acids. CDR3 bases: TGTGCCAGCAGTGACGGACTTTTAGGTGAGCAGTTCTTC. It encodes CASSDGLLGEQFF.

This clonotype appeared a few times. CDR3 sequence reads: CASSLRIKTGSSSGANVLTF. The CDR3 nucleotides read TGTGCCAGCAGCTTGCGGATTAAGACAGGTAGCAGCTCTGGGGCCAACGTCCTGACTTTC. The gene calls are TRBV5-5 and TRBJ2-6, with D perhaps TRBD1 (6 bases). The CDR3 runs to 20 residues. Trimming removed 1 base at V and 0 bases at J, with 20 bases between. Germline V gives CDR1 SGHKS, CDR2 YYEKEE (reference sequence).

The gene calls are TRBV20-1 and TRBJ2-1; 13 positions agree with TRBD2. V was pared by 4 bases and J by 9 bases, with 3 bases of the junction left unmatched. This CDR3 has 13 amino acids. Germline loops: CDR1 DFQATT, CDR2 SNEGSKA (reference sequence). CDR3 region: CSATRLAGGEQFF. CDR3 in DNA: TGCAGTGCTACAAGACTAGCGGGAGGTGAGCAGTTCTTC.

Turning to this clonotype: A read error may produce the germline difference seen at one junction end. The CDR3 coding sequence is TGTACCAGCAGCCAAGATACGTCTTGGGGAGTTGAAGCTTTCTTT. It specifies CTSSQDTSWGVEAFF. The gene calls are TRBV14 and TRBJ1-1; D is unresolved. There are 15 residues in the CDR3. Germline-derived CDR1 and CDR2 are SGHDN and FVKESK. The full variable domain, rest sourced from reference TRBV14 and TRBJ1-1, is EAGVTQFPSHSVIEKGQTVTLRCDPISGHDNLYWYRRVMGKEIKFLLHFVKESKQDESGMPNNRFLAERTGGTYSTLKVQPAELEDSGVYFCTSSQDTSWGVEAFFGQGTRLTVV.

The genes are TRBV10-3 and TRBJ1-1; D remains ambiguous. Trimming pared 2 bases from V and 7 bases from J, leaving 17 bases between. CDR1 and CDR2 (germline): ENHRY, SYGVKD. This CDR3 has 15 amino acids. The CDR3 reads CAISEPRTGNGEAFF. The CDR3 DNA is TGTGCCATCAGTGAGCCCCGGACGGGGAACGGTGAAGCTTTCTTT.

The gene calls are TRBV7-8 and TRBJ1-5, with unresolved D. Trimming took 2 bases from V and 7 from J, leaving 15 bases between them. CDR1 is SGHVS and CDR2 is FQNEAQ in the germline V gene. The CDR3 totals 15 residues. CDR3 amino acids: CASSLYPGEGQPQHF. DNA of the CDR3: TGTGCCAGCAGCTTATATCCCGGCGAGGGACAGCCCCAGCATTTT.

This clonotype was recorded at least ten times. The rearrangement uses TRBV12-3 or TRBV12-4 and TRBJ1-2; 7 bases are a match to TRBD1. The CDR3 runs 12 residues. Losses at the gene ends were 6 bases for V and 6 bases for J; bases not matched to a gene: 4. The CDR3: CASSRGQHGYTF. CDR3 coding DNA: TGTGCCAGCAGCAGGGGACAGCATGGCTACACCTTC.

This clonotype was seen at least ten times. One end of the junction fails to match germline, which may point to a read error. V usage is TRBV5-1 and J usage is TRBJ2-7; D is perhaps TRBD1 or TRBD2 (5 bases each). Germline CDR1 is SGHRS and CDR2 is YFSETQ. The CDR3 extends over 14 amino acids. This chain's CDR3 is CASSLGPDYYEQYF. The CDR3, as DNA: TGCGCCAGCAGTTTGGGACCGGATTACTACGAGCAGTACTTC.

In regard to this clonotype: With a much larger clone just one base away, this may be a read error. The V and J genes are TRBV29-1 and TRBJ2-1; tentative D call: TRBD2 (5 bases). Per germline, CDR1 SQVTM and CDR2 ANQGSEA. Trimming removed 1 base from V and 9 bases from J, with 10 bases in between. This CDR3 is built from 12 residues. The CDR3 nucleotides read TGCAGCGTTGAAGGTAGCGCTTCTGAGCAGTTCTTC. The encoded protein is CSVEGSASEQFF.

The genes are TRBV15 and TRBJ2-7; TRBD2 aligns across 14 bases. The CDR3 sequence is 17 residues long. Trimming at V came to 0 bases and at J to 2 bases, leaving 3 bases not matched to a gene. Germline V gene data show CDR1 as LNHNV and CDR2 as YYDKDF (reference sequence). The CDR3 region is CATSREGGLAGAYEQYF. CDR3 DNA: TGTGCCACCAGCAGAGAGGGGGGACTAGCGGGGGCCTACGAGCAGTACTTC.

The chain is built from TRBV18 and TRBJ2-1, with D unresolved. The V gene lost 6 bases and the J gene lost 5 bases, with 17 bases spanning the gap. The CDR3 has 15 residues. The germline CDR1 and CDR2 sequences are KGHSH and LQKENI. DNA for the CDR3: TGTGCCAGCTCGGATGGCTTGTGGGATGACAATGAGCAGTTCTTC. Encoded protein: CASSDGLWDDNEQFF.

The rearrangement uses TRBV13 and TRBJ2-1; perhaps TRBD2 as D (5 bases). Germline V CDR1 and CDR2: PRHDT, FYEKMQ (reference sequence). V lost 5 bases, J lost 4 bases, and 18 bases lay in between. This CDR3 contains 16 residues. The CDR3 region is CASSEPGSGVYNEQFF. Written as DNA, the CDR3 is TGTGCCAGCAGCGAACCGGGGTCTGGGGTATACAATGAGCAGTTCTTC. The full variable domain, completed using reference TRBV13 and TRBJ2-1, is AAGVIQSPRHLIKEKRETATLKCYPIPRHDTVYWYQQGPGQDPQFLISFYEKMQSDKGSIPDRFSAQQFSDYHSELNMSSLELGDSALYFCASSEPGSGVYNEQFFGPGTRLTVL.

Written as DNA, the CDR3 is TGCAGTGTCCAGGTGAGGGCAGGGGGCAAGATCGCCACTGAAGCTTTCTTT. Protein: CSVQVRAGGKIATEAFF. This chain links TRBV20-1 with TRBJ1-1; 8 bases match TRBD1. The CDR3 runs to 17 residues. The V segment lost 7 bases and the J segment 4 bases; nucleotides outside the gene matches: 20. The germline gives CDR1 DFQATT, CDR2 SNEGSKA (reference sequence).

This clonotype was observed a handful of times. The V and J genes are TRBV3-1 and TRBJ2-7, with a tentative D call TRBD2 (6 bases). The CDR3 contains 16 residues. The germline V gene has CDR1 LGHDT and CDR2 YNNKEL (reference sequence). V was trimmed by 0 bases and J by 1 base, leaving 13 bases between them. In nucleotides, the CDR3 is TGTGCCAGCAGCCAAGATCATTACGGGGGTTCCTACGAGCAGTACTTC. Residues: CASSQDHYGGSYEQYF.

This clonotype has a count of ten or more. The CDR3 DNA reads TGCAGCCCGCGGGGGGCCCTCGATGAGCAGTTCTTC. Residues: CSPRGALDEQFF. V gene TRBV29-1 combines with J gene TRBJ2-1; 8 positions agree with TRBD2. Germline CDR1 reads SQVTM; CDR2 reads ANQGSEA. Trimming took 8 bases from V and 8 from J; bases not matched to a gene: 8. CDR3 length: 12 amino acids.

The V gene is TRBV19, the J gene TRBJ2-7, with D unclear. The CDR3 spans 15 residues. V gave up 3 bases and J gave up 10 bases, with 22 bases separating them. Germline CDR1 and CDR2: LNHDA and SQIVND (reference sequence). The CDR3 loop reads CASSIPDGPPWAQYF. DNA for the CDR3: TGTGCCAGTAGTATCCCGGACGGCCCACCCTGGGCCCAGTACTTC.

The rearrangement uses TRBV9 and TRBJ2-7, with 8 nucleotides matching TRBD1. This CDR3 spans 15 amino acids. Germline trimming cut 0 bases from V and 2 bases from J; bases unmatched to any gene: 4. Germline V gene sequence: CDR1 SGDLS, CDR2 YYNGEE. CDR3: CASSVGQGATYEQYF. As DNA, the CDR3 is TGTGCCAGCAGCGTAGGGCAGGGGGCAACCTACGAGCAGTACTTC.

The gene calls are TRBV7-9 and TRBJ2-5; D is uncertain. The CDR3 length is 15 residues. Germline V lookup: CDR1 SEHNR, CDR2 FQNEAQ (reference sequence). V dropped 1 base and J dropped 4 bases, with 13 bases sitting between them. The CDR3 protein is CASSLGRPVGETQYF. In DNA form, the CDR3 reads TGTGCCAGCAGCTTAGGACGTCCCGTAGGAGAGACCCAGTACTTC.